A selection of T cell receptor beta chains follows, all from one sample in a study of T cell responses to AZD1222 COVID-19 vaccine. Using immunoSEQ multiplex PCR, the repertoire was profiled, and TCRdb retains in-frame clones only, with some absent. The data show 250,000 or so clones, with 85% to 95% seen just once and around 0.57% held by the top ten. The input for sequencing was peripheral blood, taken on day 0 of AZD1222 vaccination. The source of these receptors is an adult in good health. CDR3s include the opening cysteine and the closing phenylalanine or tryptophan. A D gene is named only where the DNA matches it firmly. Expanded clones get a size class; other rows say once, few or many, or leave the size out.

j_gene: TRBJ1-4; d_gene: TRBD1; v_gene: TRBV28; abundance: NA; CDR3aa: CASSTQGAPGGLFF; CDR3nt: TGTGCCAGCAGTACACAGGGGGCGCCTGGGGGACTGTTTTTT
j_gene: TRBJ1-4; d_gene: NA; v_gene: TRBV12-3/TRBV12-4; abundance: NA; CDR3aa: CASSLGPREKLFF; CDR3nt: TGTGCCAGCAGTTTAGGACCAAGGGAAAAACTGTTTTTT
j_gene: TRBJ1-2; d_gene: NA; v_gene: TRBV30; abundance: NA; CDR3aa: CAWSAPAGGYTF; CDR3nt: TGTGCCTGGAGCGCCCCAGCGGGTGGCTACACCTTC
j_gene: TRBJ1-2; d_gene: NA; v_gene: TRBV18; abundance: once; CDR3aa: CASSPPIREGYTF; CDR3nt: TGTGCCAGCTCACCACCGATACGGGAGGGCTACACCTTC
j_gene: TRBJ1-6; d_gene: TRBD1; v_gene: TRBV6-1; abundance: NA; CDR3aa: CASRRQGRSPLHF; CDR3nt: TGTGCCAGCAGAAGACAGGGAAGATCACCCCTCCACTTT
j_gene: TRBJ2-3; d_gene: NA; v_gene: TRBV2; abundance: NA; CDR3aa: CASRTASTDTQYF; CDR3nt: TGTGCCAGCAGGACGGCTAGCACAGATACGCAGTATTTT
j_gene: TRBJ1-2; d_gene: TRBD1; v_gene: TRBV18; abundance: NA; CDR3aa: CASSRGQGANYGYTF; CDR3nt: TGTGCCAGCTCACGCGGACAGGGAGCAAACTATGGCTACACCTTC
j_gene: TRBJ1-4; d_gene: NA; v_gene: TRBV28; abundance: NA; CDR3aa: CASSLDSAQKLFF; CDR3nt: TGTGCCAGCAGTTTGGACAGTGCTCAGAAACTGTTTTTT
j_gene: TRBJ1-1; d_gene: NA; v_gene: TRBV28; abundance: NA; CDR3aa: CASSSPGLQVAEAFF; CDR3nt: TGTGCCAGCAGTTCCCCGGGACTCCAGGTCGCTGAAGCTTTCTTT
j_gene: TRBJ2-5; d_gene: TRBD2; v_gene: TRBV4-2; abundance: NA; CDR3aa: CASSQDLAGAGGTQYF; CDR3nt: TGTGCCAGCAGCCAAGATCTAGCGGGCGCGGGGGGGACCCAGTACTTC
j_gene: TRBJ1-5; d_gene: NA; v_gene: TRBV3-1/TRBV3-2; abundance: NA; CDR3aa: CASSHGSGGSNQPQHF; CDR3nt: TGTGCCAGCAGCCACGGGTCCGGCGGGAGCAATCAGCCCCAGCATTTT
j_gene: TRBJ2-7; d_gene: NA; v_gene: TRBV28; abundance: NA; CDR3aa: CASSLQTYEQYF; CDR3nt: TGTGCCAGCAGTTTACAAACCTACGAGCAGTACTTC
j_gene: TRBJ2-5; d_gene: TRBD1; v_gene: TRBV5-1; abundance: NA; CDR3aa: CASSGQGTQETQYF; CDR3nt: TGCGCCAGCAGCGGACAGGGGACACAAGAGACCCAGTACTTC
j_gene: TRBJ1-2; d_gene: NA; v_gene: TRBV7-2; abundance: NA; CDR3aa: CASSLGDASYGYTF; CDR3nt: TGTGCCAGCAGCTTAGGGGACGCCAGCTATGGCTACACCTTC
j_gene: TRBJ2-7; d_gene: NA; v_gene: TRBV12-5; abundance: NA; CDR3aa: CASGLDTASEQYF; CDR3nt: TGTGCTAGTGGTTTGGATACGGCAAGCGAGCAGTACTTC
j_gene: TRBJ2-7; d_gene: NA; v_gene: TRBV2; abundance: NA; CDR3aa: CASREGRFPSEQYF; CDR3nt: TGTGCCAGCCGAGAGGGGCGGTTTCCGTCCGAGCAGTACTTC